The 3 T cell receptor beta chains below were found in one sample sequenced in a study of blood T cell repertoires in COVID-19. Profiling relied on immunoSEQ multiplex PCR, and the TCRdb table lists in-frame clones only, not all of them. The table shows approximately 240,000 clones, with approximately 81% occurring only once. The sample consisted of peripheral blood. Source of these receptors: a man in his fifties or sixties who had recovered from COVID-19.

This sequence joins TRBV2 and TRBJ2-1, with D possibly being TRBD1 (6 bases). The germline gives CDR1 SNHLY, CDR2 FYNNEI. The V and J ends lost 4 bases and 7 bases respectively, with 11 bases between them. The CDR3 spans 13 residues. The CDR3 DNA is TGTGCCAGCAGTGTTGGACAGAGTAATGAGCAGTTCTTC. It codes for CASSVGQSNEQFF.

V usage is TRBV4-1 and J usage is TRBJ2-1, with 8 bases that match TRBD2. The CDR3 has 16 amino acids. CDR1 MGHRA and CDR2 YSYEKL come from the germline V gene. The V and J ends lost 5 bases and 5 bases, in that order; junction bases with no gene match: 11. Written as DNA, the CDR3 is TGCGCCAGCAGCACATCAACTAGCGGAACTCACAATGAGCAGTTCTTC. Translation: CASSTSTSGTHNEQFF.

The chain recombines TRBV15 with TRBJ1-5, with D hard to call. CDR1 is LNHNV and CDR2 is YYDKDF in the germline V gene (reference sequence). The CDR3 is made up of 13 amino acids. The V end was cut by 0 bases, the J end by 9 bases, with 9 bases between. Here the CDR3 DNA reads TGTGCCACCAGCAGAGATAGATTCGCGCCCCAGCATTTT. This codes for CATSRDRFAPQHF.